The sequence of this T cell receptor (beta chain) was determined in a study of blood T cell repertoires in COVID-19. On the study more broadly: Samples came from the United States, Italy and Spain, spanning acute and convalescent COVID-19.

Source study methods: Reference gene primers were amplified, and this amplification served to estimate nucleated cell counts. TCRdb's copy holds only in-frame clones and misses some; the assay was immunoSEQ multiplex PCR. That table supplies the V and J calls and clone size; D and trimming were determined from the DNA. The table records under 200,000 clones, around 75% of them present only once. V was pared by 2 bases and J by 1 base, with 8 bases between. This CDR3 comprises 14 residues. CDR1 and CDR2 from the germline V gene are SGHNT and YYREEE (reference sequence). The receptor comes from a woman in her thirties or forties with COVID-19, enrolled during active disease. Material: peripheral blood. This chain connects TRBV5-4 to TRBJ2-3; possibly TRBD2 for D (5 bases). CDR3 amino acids: CASSFAGGTDTQYF. In DNA, the CDR3 is TGTGCCAGCAGCTTTGCGGGCGGCACAGATACGCAGTATTTT.